This entry lists 20 T cell receptor beta chains sequenced from one sample in a study of follicular helper T cells after annual influenza vaccination (dated by TCRdb to the late 2010s). Library construction relied on the immunoSEQ multiplex PCR assay. In its TCRdb copy, this immuneACCESS table keeps in-frame sequences only and misses some clones. Where compared with another copy, unresolved V genes explain less than half of these, and the others have no known cause. The sample has thousands of clones on record, around 80% of them singletons. Just over 1.4% of the sample is in the top ten clones. Interpreted using the paper, the time point label stands for: 2015-2016 season, 7 days after influenza vaccination. The input for sequencing was CXCR5- memory CD4+ T cells sorted from blood, taken 7 days after influenza vaccination. The sample's cell subset or site label, in plain terms: CXCR5- memory CD4 T cells. Receptors originate from an adult who received the influenza vaccine.

The chain uses TRBV5-1 and TRBJ2-7; TRBD1 is a possible D gene (5 bases). The ends were cut back, 1 base at V and 2 bases at J, with 10 bases in the middle. The germline gives CDR1 SGHRS, CDR2 YFSETQ. This CDR3 contains 14 residues. This CDR3 reads CASSLRPGTYEQYF. The CDR3 DNA follows: TGCGCCAGCAGCTTGAGGCCAGGGACCTACGAGCAGTACTTC.

This chain links TRBV4-3 with TRBJ1-2; 9 bases agree with TRBD1. Trimming removed 0 bases from V and 5 bases from J; junction bases left unmatched: 10. The CDR3 runs to 17 residues. Germline V lookup: CDR1 LGHNA, CDR2 YSLEER. The chain's CDR3 is CASSQDLSGQGVYGYTF. CDR3 nucleotides: TGCGCCAGCAGCCAAGACCTCTCGGGACAGGGTGTATATGGCTACACCTTC.

This chain connects TRBV5-5 to TRBJ2-1, with 8 bases that match TRBD1. The CDR3 covers 15 residues. V was clipped by 6 bases and J by 6 bases; unmatched bases: 11. Germline CDR1 is SGHKS and CDR2 is YYEKEE (reference sequence). The CDR3: CASTRGQSPINEQFF. The CDR3 DNA reads TGTGCCAGCACCAGGGGGCAGAGCCCTATCAATGAGCAGTTCTTC.

V gene TRBV19 combines with J gene TRBJ2-3, with 7 bases lining up with TRBD2. The CDR3 sequence is 15 residues long. Germline CDR1 LNHDA, CDR2 SQIVND (reference sequence). Trimming removed 3 bases from V and 4 bases from J; junction bases left unmatched: 7. CDR3 sequence reads: CASSIRPGGSDTQYF. In DNA form, the CDR3 reads TGTGCCAGTAGTATCCGTCCGGGGGGATCAGATACGCAGTATTTT.

The CDR3 bases are TGTGCCAGCAGAGCCGAAGCGGGAGGGCCCCGAACCGGGGAGCTGTTTTTT. Amino acid sequence: CASRAEAGGPRTGELFF. The rearrangement uses TRBV5-4 and TRBJ2-2; 10 bases are a match to TRBD2. J gave up 5 bases and V 5 bases, and 12 bases lay outside the gene matches. This CDR3 contains 17 residues. Germline CDR1 reads SGHNT; CDR2 reads YYREEE (reference sequence).

The gene calls are TRBV6-5 and TRBJ2-7; 11 bases fit TRBD1. In germline, CDR1 is MNHEY, CDR2 SVGAGI. J lost 2 bases, V lost 8 bases, and 8 bases had no gene match. This CDR3 is built from 15 residues. CDR3 sequence reads: CASHNPGQGAYEQYF. DNA for the CDR3: TGTGCCAGCCATAATCCGGGACAGGGGGCCTACGAGCAGTACTTC.

This chain connects TRBV11-2 to TRBJ1-2; D is uncertain. Germline V CDR1 and CDR2: SGHAT, FQNNGV. The CDR3 extends over 13 amino acids. The germline V and J ends were trimmed by 5 bases and 10 bases, with 17 bases remaining between them. CDR3 loop: CASSPGPGRDYTF. As DNA, the CDR3 is TGTGCCAGCAGCCCAGGACCGGGTCGAGACTACACCTTC. Filled out from reference TRBV11-2 and TRBJ1-2, the complete variable domain reads EAGVAQSPRYKIIEKRQSVAFWCNPISGHATLYWYQQILGQGPKLLIQFQNNGVVDDSQLPKDRFSAERLKGVDSTLKIQPAKLEDSAVYLCASSPGPGRDYTFGSGTRLTVV.

V and J are TRBV6-1 and TRBJ2-5; perhaps TRBD1 as D (5 bases). The V and J ends lost 5 bases and 1 base respectively, with 8 bases between them. The germline V gene encodes CDR1 MNHNS and CDR2 SASEGT. The CDR3 consists of 13 residues. As DNA, the CDR3 is TGTGCCAGCAGTACAGGACCCCAAGAGACCCAGTACTTC. Translation gives CASSTGPQETQYF.

This chain connects TRBV9 to TRBJ1-5; D gene uncertain. This CDR3 comprises 14 residues. Germline values: CDR1 SGDLS, CDR2 YYNGEE. Trimming cost V 4 bases and J 3 bases, with 11 bases left between them. The CDR3 loop reads CASSSGSHNQPQHF. DNA for the CDR3: TGTGCCAGCAGCTCCGGGTCGCACAATCAGCCCCAGCATTTT.

The chain has TRBV7-3 and TRBJ2-7; perhaps TRBD1 as D (5 bases). There are 15 residues in the CDR3. V lost 6 bases and J 0 bases, leaving 15 bases between the germline ends. The germline CDR1 and CDR2 sequences are SGHTA and FQGTGA. The CDR3: CASRLGPSSSYEQYF. DNA of the CDR3: TGTGCCAGCAGATTGGGGCCGTCGAGCTCCTACGAGCAGTACTTC. Supplemented by reference TRBV7-3 and TRBJ2-7, the full variable domain reads GAGVSQTPSNKVTEKGKYVELRCDPISGHTALYWYRQSLGQGPEFLIYFQGTGAADDSGLPNDRFFAVRPEGSVSTLKIQRTERGDSAVYLCASRLGPSSSYEQYFGPGTRLTVT.

The chain couples TRBV9 to TRBJ1-1, with 8 nucleotides matching TRBD1. The CDR3 length is 15 residues. Looked up from germline, CDR1 is SGDLS and CDR2 is YYNGEE. J gave up 1 base and V 6 bases, and 8 bases lay outside the gene matches. CDR3 nucleotides: TGTGCCAGCATTTTGCCGGGACAGGAGAACACTGAAGCTTTCTTT. Protein sequence: CASILPGQENTEAFF.

This clone has more than one count but fewer than ten. This rearrangement joins TRBV5-1 to TRBJ2-1, with TRBD2 matching over 10 bases. The CDR3 totals 15 residues. The junction had 7 bases not matched to a gene; V was cut back by 2 bases and J by 8 bases. CDR1 and CDR2 (germline): SGHRS, YFSETQ. The CDR3 region is CASSLAGGDAHEQFF. In DNA form, the CDR3 reads TGCGCCAGCAGCTTAGCGGGGGGGGACGCCCATGAGCAGTTCTTC.

V usage is TRBV6-1 and J usage is TRBJ2-3; perhaps TRBD1 as D (5 bases). From germline, CDR1 is MNHNS and CDR2 SASEGT. Trimming stripped 3 bases from V and 2 bases from J, with 15 bases between. This CDR3 has 16 amino acids. Written as DNA, the CDR3 is TGTGCCAGCAGTGACCTGCGGACAACCGTCACAGATACGCAGTATTTT. Translated, it gives CASSDLRTTVTDTQYF.

This clone occurred a few times. The chain combines TRBV6-8 with TRBJ1-5; 8 bases map to TRBD1. Per the germline V gene, CDR1 is MNHGY and CDR2 is SAAAGT. The CDR3 totals 15 residues. J gave up 3 bases and V 6 bases, and 7 bases lay outside the gene matches. CDR3 residues: CASSLEGQDNQPQHF. DNA of the CDR3: TGTGCCAGCAGCCTCGAGGGACAGGACAATCAGCCCCAGCATTTT.

The V call is TRBV28, the J call TRBJ1-4; tentative D call: TRBD1 (5 bases). Germline CDR1 reads MDHEN; CDR2 reads SYDVKM. V was shortened by 7 bases and J by 8 bases, with 20 bases between the two germline ends. The CDR3 length is 15 residues. The CDR3 is CASTYTWQGTEKLFF. The CDR3 DNA reads as TGTGCCAGCACCTATACGTGGCAGGGCACAGAAAAACTGTTTTTT.

The chain joins TRBV29-1 to TRBJ1-1, with D uncertain. V was clipped by 4 bases and J by 2 bases, with 8 bases between them. This CDR3 contains 12 residues. The germline gives CDR1 SQVTM, CDR2 ANQGSEA. The CDR3: CSVVRDNTEAFF. The CDR3 nucleotides read TGCAGCGTTGTAAGGGATAACACTGAAGCTTTCTTT. Supplemented by reference TRBV29-1 and TRBJ1-1, the full variable domain reads SAVISQKPSRDICQRGTSLTIQCQVDSQVTMMFWYRQQPGQSLTLIATANQGSEATYESGFVIDKFPISRPNLTFSTLTVSNMSPEDSSIYLCSVVRDNTEAFFGQGTRLTVV.

The chain carries TRBV4-1 and TRBJ1-1; tentative D call: TRBD1 (6 bases). There are 15 residues in the CDR3. Germline assignment: CDR1 MGHRA and CDR2 YSYEKL. Trimming pared 0 bases from V and 4 bases from J, leaving 12 bases between. The CDR3 DNA follows: TGCGCCAGCAGCCAAGAGGGGAGGGGGGGCACTGAAGCTTTCTTT. Translating gives CASSQEGRGGTEAFF.

The chain uses TRBV14 and TRBJ1-1; weak D call: TRBD1 (6 bases). Trimming removed 1 base at V and 7 bases at J, with 13 bases between. The CDR3 is 14 amino acids. Germline lookup yields CDR1 SGHDN and CDR2 FVKESK. The CDR3 is CASSQVRGGGEAFF. CDR3 DNA: TGTGCCAGCAGCCAAGTCAGGGGAGGAGGTGAAGCTTTCTTT.

The V call is TRBV5-6, the J call TRBJ1-6, with D uncertain. Trimming removed 3 bases at V and 7 bases at J, with 8 bases between. Germline CDR1 is SGHDT and CDR2 is YYEEEE. CDR3 length: 13 residues. This CDR3 is CASSSVRNSPLHF. The CDR3 coding sequence is TGTGCCAGCAGCTCGGTCAGAAATTCACCCCTCCACTTT.

J is TRBJ1-5 and V is TRBV7-2; the match to TRBD1 covers 11 bases. This CDR3 is 16 amino acids long. J was trimmed by 2 bases and V by 3 bases; bases with no gene match: 3. Germline V gene sequence: CDR1 SGHTA, CDR2 FQGNSA. CDR3 nucleotides: TGTGCCAGCAGCTTCGGACAGGGGGCGCGCAATCAGCCCCAGCATTTT. Translated, it gives CASSFGQGARNQPQHF.